This T cell receptor beta chain came from a study of T cell repertoires in cytomegalovirus infection. As for the study in general: Indications of both CMV infection and matching HLA type were provided by public TCR beta signatures. Study-wide points: Accumulated public TCR beta family frequency recognized individuals carrying CMV together with the relevant HLA. Dominant in the ex vivo response were TCR beta clonotypes restricted by HLA-C and specific for CMV.

A single record per CDR3 protein comes from TCRdb applying MiXCR to the reads. Of hundreds of thousands of distinct CDR3 sequences listed, roughly 24% are singletons. Notes on this clonotype: Its target is unknown.

Trimming took 5 bases from V and 7 from J; bases not matched to a gene: 8. This CDR3 has 15 amino acids. Germline V gene lookup returns CDR1 MNHNS and CDR2 SASEGT. The V call is TRBV6-1, the J call TRBJ2-2; 9 nucleotides match TRBD1. This TCR derives from a human donor in good health (CMV status not recorded). Some clones in this sample may be carry-over from other donors' samples. Specimen: CD8+ T cells from PBMCs. The CDR3 reads CASSPQGAFIGELFF. The CDR3 DNA follows: TGTGCCAGCAGTCCACAGGGGGCGTTCATCGGGGAGCTGTTTTTT.